These T cell receptor beta chains were read from a single sample in a study of cytomegalovirus exposure and HLA in healthy donors. TCRdb keeps only in-frame clones here, not all; method: immunoSEQ multiplex PCR. The profile shows roughly 110,000 clones, 82% of them singletons. The sample taken for sequencing was PBMCs. These receptors originate from a man over 45 in good health and CMV-seronegative. The CDR3 runs from the conserved cysteine through the conserved F or W. A D gene is named only where the DNA matches it firmly. The size of a clone is reported for some rows only, either as once, few or many, or as a class for expanded clones.

abundance,len,j_gene,d_gene,v_gene,CDR3nt,CDR3aa
.,16,TRBJ1-1,TRBD1,TRBV5-7,TGTGCCAGCAGCGCGGGACAGGGGGGGGGCAACACTGAAGCTTTCTTT,CASSAGQGGGNTEAFF
.,15,TRBJ2-1,TRBD1,TRBV4-3,TGCGCCAGCAGCCATAGGGCAGGGGGATACAATGAGCAGTTCTTC,CASSHRAGGYNEQFF
.,17,TRBJ1-2,.,TRBV4-3,TGCGCCAGCAGCCAAGAGGCAGGTGCCCCGGCAAGCTATGGCTACACCTTC,CASSQEAGAPASYGYTF
.,16,TRBJ2-4,TRBD2,TRBV7-9,TGTGCCAGCAGCTATAGCGGGACCTTAGCCAAAAACATTCAGTACTTC,CASSYSGTLAKNIQYF
many,14,TRBJ1-2,.,TRBV5-1,TGCGCCAGCAGCTTGGAGAGGATAACCTATGGCTACACCTTC,CASSLERITYGYTF
.,14,TRBJ1-1,TRBD1,TRBV5-1,TGCGCCAGCAGCTTAACAGGGGCGAACACTGAAGCTTTCTTT,CASSLTGANTEAFF
.,18,TRBJ2-6,.,TRBV19,TGTGCCAGTAGTATAGATTTCTATGGTGTCTCTGGGGCCAACGTCCTGACTTTC,CASSIDFYGVSGANVLTF
.,13,TRBJ2-7,.,TRBV7-9,TGTGCCAGCAGCCCCTCGTCCCCCTACGAGCAGTACTTC,CASSPSSPYEQYF
once,16,TRBJ2-5,.,TRBV7-8,TGTGCCAGCAGCTTAGTAAAAGTTTGGCAGCAAGAGACCCAGTACTTC,CASSLVKVWQQETQYF
.,18,TRBJ1-2,.,TRBV15,TGTGCCACCAGCAGGACCTACATGAGCCAAGGGGGAAACTATGGCTACACCTTC,CATSRTYMSQGGNYGYTF
once,15,TRBJ2-6,.,TRBV7-2,TGTGCCAGCAGCTTCAGGGTGACTGGGGCCAACGTCCTGACTTTC,CASSFRVTGANVLTF
.,13,TRBJ2-5,.,TRBV16,TGTGCCAGCAGCCAAAGGGGAGGAGAGACCCAGTACTTC,CASSQRGGETQYF
few,16,TRBJ2-3,.,TRBV7-8,TGTGCCAGCAGCTTACAGGGGCGTACAACCTCAAATACGCAGTATTTT,CASSLQGRTTSNTQYF
once,14,TRBJ1-2,.,TRBV5-1,TGCGCCAGCAGCTTGCCGGGACAAAACTATGGCTACACCTTC,CASSLPGQNYGYTF
.,12,TRBJ1-1,.,TRBV7-6,TGTGCCAGCAGCTTAATGGCAACTGAAGCTTTCTTT,CASSLMATEAFF
.,13,TRBJ2-2,.,TRBV27,TGTGCCAGCAGTTTAGGAGGGTCCGGGGAGCTGTTTTTT,CASSLGGSGELFF
.,15,TRBJ2-1,TRBD1,TRBV18,TGTGCCAGCTCACCGCCCGGGACAGGGTTCAATGAGCAGTTCTTC,CASSPPGTGFNEQFF
.,14,TRBJ1-6,.,TRBV11-2,TGTGCCAGCAGCTCCAGCTCCTATAATTCACCCCTCCACTTT,CASSSSSYNSPLHF
once,15,TRBJ2-5,TRBD2,TRBV5-6,TGTGCCAGCACCCGGGGAGCGGGGGGAGAAGAGACCCAGTACTTC,CASTRGAGGEETQYF
.,13,TRBJ1-3,.,TRBV6-1,TGTGCCAGCAGTGACCGCGGGGCGAACACCATATATTTT,CASSDRGANTIYF
.,15,TRBJ2-2,.,TRBV5-1,TGCGCCAGCAGCTTAAATCAGGGTGACACCGGGGAGCTGTTTTTT,CASSLNQGDTGELFF
.,15,TRBJ1-3,.,TRBV5-1,TGCGCCAGCAGCGCAGGGGAGGGCTCTGGAAACACCATATATTTT,CASSAGEGSGNTIYF
.,13,TRBJ2-7,.,TRBV7-9,TGTGCCAGCAGCCTCTCATCGGTTGCCGAGCAGTACTTC,CASSLSSVAEQYF
.,13,TRBJ1-2,TRBD1,TRBV10-1,TGCGCCAGCAGCGAAACAGGGGGTTATGGCTACACCTTC,CASSETGGYGYTF
.,14,TRBJ1-1,TRBD1,TRBV19,TGTGCCAGTACCCCCGGGACAGGGAAAACTGAAGCTTTCTTT,CASTPGTGKTEAFF
.,18,TRBJ1-5,TRBD1,TRBV15,TGTGCCACCAGCAGAGGGGGTCCCCTGGACAGGGTCAGTCAGCCCCAGCATTTT,CATSRGGPLDRVSQPQHF
once,15,TRBJ1-4,.,TRBV18,TGTGCCAGCTCACCACCGGGCGACGGGGATGAAAAACTGTTTTTT,CASSPPGDGDEKLFF
once,14,TRBJ1-4,TRBD1,TRBV10-1,TGCGCCAGCAGTCCGGGACAGGGCTATGAAAAACTGTTTTTT,CASSPGQGYEKLFF
.,16,TRBJ2-2,.,TRBV4-1,TGCGCCAGCAGCCAGATCACTCGGACATCCACCGGGGAGCTGTTTTTT,CASSQITRTSTGELFF
.,16,TRBJ2-1,TRBD2,TRBV5-1,TGCGCCAGCAGCCTGACTAGCGGGGGTACCTACAATGAGCAGTTCTTC,CASSLTSGGTYNEQFF
.,15,TRBJ1-1,TRBD1,TRBV12-5,TGTGCTAGTGCTCCCCCGGCAGGGGGGTGGACTGAAGCTTTCTTT,CASAPPAGGWTEAFF
.,14,TRBJ2-7,TRBD1,TRBV4-1,TGCGCCAGCAGCAGTGGACAGGGCGGATACGAGCAGTACTTC,CASSSGQGGYEQYF
.,14,TRBJ2-1,.,TRBV7-6,TGTGCCAGCAGCCCCGAAGCGTACTACAATGAGCAGTTCTTC,CASSPEAYYNEQFF
.,14,TRBJ2-7,.,TRBV15,TGTGCCACAAGAGGGGGTTTCGATAAGGACGAGCAGTACTTC,CATRGGFDKDEQYF
.,13,TRBJ2-5,TRBD1,TRBV19,TGTGCCAGTAGTAGGGACAGAGAAGAGACCCAGTACTTC,CASSRDREETQYF
.,15,TRBJ1-2,.,TRBV4-1,TGCGCCAGCAGCCAAGTCGGGGGGGGCGTCTATGGCTACACCTTC,CASSQVGGGVYGYTF
.,13,TRBJ1-4,.,TRBV4-2,TGTGCCAGCAGCTTCGACAGTAATGAAAAACTGTTTTTT,CASSFDSNEKLFF
.,13,TRBJ2-2,.,TRBV13,TGTGCCAGCAGCTTAGTACTCGGCGGGGAGCTGTTTTTT,CASSLVLGGELFF
.,19,TRBJ2-6,TRBD2,TRBV11-1,TGTGCCAGCAGCTCCGGATTAGCGGGGGGGCCTATCGGGGCCAACGTCCTGACTTTC,CASSSGLAGGPIGANVLTF
.,11,TRBJ1-2,.,TRBV29-1,TGCAGCGTTGAAAGCGGGGAAGGCTACACCTTC,CSVESGEGYTF
.,14,TRBJ1-6,.,TRBV6-6,TGTGCCAGTTCGGCGGGAGGTGATAATTCACCCCTCCACTTT,CASSAGGDNSPLHF
once,12,TRBJ1-3,.,TRBV30,TGTGCCTGGAGTTCCATCAGGGACACCATATATTTT,CAWSSIRDTIYF
once,15,TRBJ2-2,TRBD1,TRBV6-5,TGTGCCAGCAGTTCGGGACAGACTAACACCGGGGAGCTGTTTTTT,CASSSGQTNTGELFF
.,13,TRBJ2-5,TRBD1,TRBV5-4,TGTGCCAGCAGCCCGACAGGGCGGGAGACCCAGTACTTC,CASSPTGRETQYF
.,14,TRBJ1-6,.,TRBV2,TGTGCCAGCAGTCAGAGACAGTCTAATTCACCCCTCCACTTT,CASSQRQSNSPLHF
once,15,TRBJ2-5,.,TRBV11-2,TGTGCCAGCAGCTTATGGGGACAACCCTCCGAGACCCAGTACTTC,CASSLWGQPSETQYF
.,16,TRBJ2-1,TRBD1,TRBV14,TGTGCCAGCAGCCAAGGGCCACAGGGGATAGGCAATGAGCAGTTCTTC,CASSQGPQGIGNEQFF
.,15,TRBJ2-3,.,TRBV5-1,TGCGCCAGCAGCTTCCGATGGGGGGGCGAGAGAACGCAGTATTTT,CASSFRWGGERTQYF
.,16,TRBJ2-7,TRBD2,TRBV7-9,TGTGCCAGCAGCCAACCCGCGGGTAGCGGGGGGTACGAGCAGTACTTC,CASSQPAGSGGYEQYF
once,12,TRBJ2-2,.,TRBV29-1,TGCAGCGTTGGGGCGGGGACCGGGGAGCTGTTTTTT,CSVGAGTGELFF
.,16,TRBJ1-6,.,TRBV7-9,TGTGCCAGCAGCTTGGGAGGGGAGTACGGAGGTTCACCCCTCCACTTT,CASSLGGEYGGSPLHF
.,15,TRBJ1-1,.,TRBV2,TGTGCCAGCAGCGCCTCCGCCGGGGGGAGTACTGAAGCTTTCTTT,CASSASAGGSTEAFF
.,19,TRBJ2-3,TRBD2,TRBV4-2,TGTGCCAGCAGCCAGGCAACCGGGACTAGCGGGGGGCGGGGAGATACGCAGTATTTT,CASSQATGTSGGRGDTQYF
.,17,TRBJ1-3,TRBD1,TRBV28,TGTGCCAGCAGTCAACTTTCGACAGGGGGCTATGGAAACACCATATATTTT,CASSQLSTGGYGNTIYF
.,12,TRBJ2-7,TRBD1,TRBV30,TGTGCCTGGTCGGACAGGTCCTACGAGCAGTACTTC,CAWSDRSYEQYF
few,12,TRBJ1-2,.,TRBV7-9,TGTGCCAGCAGCTTAGGGGGCCTTGGCTACACCTTC,CASSLGGLGYTF